Below are 14 T cell receptor beta chains sequenced from a single sample in a study of shared clonotypes between healthy human individuals. Assay: immunoSEQ multiplex PCR; the TCRdb copy retains only in-frame clones and omits some. The sample records 1,500,000 or so clones, approximately 98.5% being singletons. Sequencing used naive CD4+ T cells sorted from blood. The subset denotes: CD45RA+ positively selected. The receptors shown here come from a man in his thirties or forties in good health.

V gene TRBV6-5 combines with J gene TRBJ2-2; the D gene could be TRBD1 or TRBD2 (5 bases each). V lost 7 bases to trimming and J lost 4 bases, with 10 bases between them. The CDR3 length is 13 residues. CDR1 and CDR2 (germline): MNHEY, SVGAGI. The CDR3 DNA follows: TGTGCCAGCACTCCGAGGGGCACCGGGGAGCTGTTTTTT. Its protein product is CASTPRGTGELFF.

The chain uses TRBV5-6 and TRBJ2-1, with a possible D match to TRBD2 (6 bases). Germline V gene sequence: CDR1 SGHDT, CDR2 YYEEEE. CDR3 length: 15 amino acids. V was trimmed by 7 bases and J by 6 bases, leaving 20 bases between them. CDR3 protein: CASARPLADANEQFF. Here the CDR3 DNA reads TGTGCCAGCGCCCGCCCTTTAGCGGACGCCAATGAGCAGTTCTTC.

The CDR3: CASSLLFRRTPAYEQYF. DNA of the CDR3: TGTGCCAGCAGCTTACTTTTTCGGCGGACCCCAGCCTACGAGCAGTACTTC. The chain uses TRBV7-8 and TRBJ2-7; no firm D call. V was shortened by 2 bases and J by 2 bases, with 19 bases between the two germline ends. The CDR3 length is 17 residues. Per the germline V gene, CDR1 is SGHVS and CDR2 is FQNEAQ.

This clone has just one count. The chain combines TRBV11-2 with TRBJ1-1; TRBD1 agrees at 7 bases. CDR1 is SGHAT, CDR2 FQNNGV, per germline. The CDR3 is 14 residues long. The J segment lost 2 bases and the V segment lost 5 bases, leaving 5 bases of the junction unmatched. The CDR3 DNA sequence: TGTGCCAGCAGCCCAGACAGGGTTAACACTGAAGCTTTCTTT. This gives the protein CASSPDRVNTEAFF. Drawing the rest from reference TRBV11-2 and TRBJ1-1, the complete variable domain is EAGVAQSPRYKIIEKRQSVAFWCNPISGHATLYWYQQILGQGPKLLIQFQNNGVVDDSQLPKDRFSAERLKGVDSTLKIQPAKLEDSAVYLCASSPDRVNTEAFFGQGTRLTVV.

The V gene is TRBV11-2, the J gene TRBJ2-3, with 8 bases fitting TRBD2. Germline V CDR1 and CDR2: SGHAT, FQNNGV. The CDR3 covers 19 residues. J gave up 1 base and V 5 bases, and 17 bases lay outside the gene matches. CDR3: CASSPGGLDGWWGTDTQYF. The CDR3 region has the DNA TGTGCCAGCAGCCCGGGGGGGCTAGACGGCTGGTGGGGCACAGATACGCAGTATTTT.

About this clone: The same CDR3 also results from other DNA sequences found in this sample. V gene TRBV19 combines with J gene TRBJ2-2; 8 nucleotides match TRBD2. The CDR3 sequence is 16 residues long. CDR1 LNHDA and CDR2 SQIVND come from the germline V gene (reference sequence). With 1 base clipped from V and 1 base from J, the junction kept 2 bases outside the gene matches. CDR3 nucleotide sequence: TGTGCCAGTAGTATAGTGGCGGGAGGGAACACCGGGGAGCTGTTTTTT. Its translation is CASSIVAGGNTGELFF. The full variable domain, with the rest looked up from reference TRBV19 and TRBJ2-2, is DGGITQSPKYLFRKEGQNVTLSCEQNLNHDAMYWYRQDPGQGLRLIYYSQIVNDFQKGDIAEGYSVSREKKESFPLTVTSAQKNPTAFYLCASSIVAGGNTGELFFGEGSRLTVL.

The chain is built from TRBV7-8 and TRBJ1-4; D gene unclear. Per germline, CDR1 SGHVS and CDR2 FQNEAQ. V was cut by 5 bases and J by 4 bases, with 14 bases left in between. The length of the CDR3 is 15 residues. CDR3 coding DNA: TGTGCCAGCAGCACCCGCTGGGCTATTAATGAAAAACTGTTTTTT. It is translated as CASSTRWAINEKLFF.

The J gene is TRBJ2-7, the V gene TRBV9, with 8 nucleotides matching TRBD2. V shed 4 bases and J 7 bases; nucleotides not matched to a gene: 10. CDR1 and CDR2 (germline): SGDLS, YYNGEE. This CDR3 comprises 14 residues. In DNA form, the CDR3 reads TGTGCCAGCAGCCTCGTAGCGGGACCCGGGGAGCAGTACTTC. Translated, it gives CASSLVAGPGEQYF.

The chain uses TRBV7-2 and TRBJ1-4; 9 bases agree with TRBD1. This CDR3 contains 14 residues. Germline V lookup: CDR1 SGHTA, CDR2 FQGNSA. The J segment lost 4 bases and the V segment lost 3 bases, leaving 0 bases of the junction unmatched. CDR3 nucleotides: TGTGCCAGCAGCTTGACAGGGGGTAATGAAAAACTGTTTTTT. Translating it yields CASSLTGGNEKLFF.

With respect to this clone: Other DNA sequences within the sample encode an identical CDR3. V is TRBV18 and J is TRBJ2-7; TRBD2 matches at 10 bases. Germline assignment: CDR1 KGHSH and CDR2 LQKENI. The CDR3 has 15 amino acids. The J segment lost 2 bases and the V segment lost 2 bases, leaving 3 bases of the junction unmatched. CDR3 sequence (DNA): TGTGCCAGCTCACCAGGCCTAGCGGGAGCCTACGAGCAGTACTTC. Its protein product is CASSPGLAGAYEQYF.

The rearrangement joins TRBV5-1 to TRBJ2-1; 9 bases map to TRBD1. Germline CDR1 SGHRS, CDR2 YFSETQ. After removal of 3 bases from V and 9 bases from J, the junction contained 10 bases not matched to a gene. The CDR3 consists of 15 residues. CDR3 sequence: CASSYQGQGNTEQFF. Here the CDR3 DNA reads TGCGCCAGCAGCTACCAGGGACAGGGTAATACTGAGCAGTTCTTC.

Here the CDR3 reads CASSPPRSDGTYEQYF. The DNA of the CDR3 is TGTGCCAGCTCACCACCGCGGTCAGATGGGACCTACGAGCAGTACTTC. The chain links TRBV18 to TRBJ2-7; D remains ambiguous. The CDR3 sequence is 16 residues long. Germline V lookup: CDR1 KGHSH, CDR2 LQKENI. V lost 0 bases and J 2 bases, leaving 14 bases between the germline ends.

The rearrangement uses TRBV6-5 and TRBJ2-3; no clear D gene. CDR1 is MNHEY, CDR2 SVGAGI, per germline. The V end lost 2 bases, the J end lost 2 bases, and 8 bases lay between the germline ends. This CDR3 region has 14 residues. The CDR3 spells CASSYIQATDTQYF. DNA of the CDR3: TGTGCCAGCAGTTACATCCAGGCCACAGATACGCAGTATTTT.

The chain is built from TRBV29-1 and TRBJ2-1; D gene uncertain. The V and J ends lost 6 bases and 9 bases respectively, with 15 bases between them. The CDR3 is 12 residues long. Germline V gene data show CDR1 as SQVTM and CDR2 as ANQGSEA. The CDR3 here is CSVAEGITEQFF. The CDR3 DNA reads TGCAGCGTGGCAGAAGGGATTACTGAGCAGTTCTTC.